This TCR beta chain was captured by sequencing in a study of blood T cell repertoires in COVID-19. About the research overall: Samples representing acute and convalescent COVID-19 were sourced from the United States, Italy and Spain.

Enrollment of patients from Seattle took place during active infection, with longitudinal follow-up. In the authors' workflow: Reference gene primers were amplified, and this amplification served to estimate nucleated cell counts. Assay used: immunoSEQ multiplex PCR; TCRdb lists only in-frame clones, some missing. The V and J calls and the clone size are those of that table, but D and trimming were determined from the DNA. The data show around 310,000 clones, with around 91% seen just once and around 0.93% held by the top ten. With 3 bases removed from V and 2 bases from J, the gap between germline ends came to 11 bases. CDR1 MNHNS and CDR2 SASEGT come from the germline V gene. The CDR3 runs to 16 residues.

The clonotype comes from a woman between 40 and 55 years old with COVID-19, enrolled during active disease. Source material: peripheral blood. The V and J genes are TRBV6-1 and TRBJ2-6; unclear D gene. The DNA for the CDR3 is TGTGCCAGCAGTGATCTTGGCCTTCCTGGGGCCAACGTCCTGACTTTC. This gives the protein CASSDLGLPGANVLTF.